The 9 T cell receptor beta chains listed next were all sequenced from one sample in a study of blood T cell repertoires in COVID-19. Clones were sequenced by immunoSEQ multiplex PCR, and TCRdb holds only the in-frame ones, with some missing. The repertoire holds tens of thousands of clones, 82% seen once, with roughly 15% in the top ten. The sample was peripheral blood. Receptors originate from a woman aged 80 or older with acute or convalescent COVID-19.

This chain connects TRBV5-1 to TRBJ2-5; 9 nucleotides match TRBD1. CDR3 length: 14 residues. Germline CDR1 SGHRS, CDR2 YFSETQ. J was trimmed by 5 bases and V by 4 bases; bases with no gene match: 6. CDR3 DNA sequence: TGCGCCAGCAGCCCGGGACAGGGTTTTGAGACCCAGTACTTC. Its translation: CASSPGQGFETQYF. Combining the CDR3 with reference TRBV5-1 and TRBJ2-5 gives the whole variable domain KAGVTQTPRYLIKTRGQQVTLSCSPISGHRSVSWYQQTPGQGLQFLFEYFSETQRNKGNFPGRFSGRQFSNSRSEMNVSTLELGDSALYLCASSPGQGFETQYFGPGTRLLVL.

The rearrangement links TRBV7-9 to TRBJ1-3; the match to TRBD1 covers 7 bases. Unmatched junction bases numbered 3, after V lost 5 bases and J lost 2 bases. Germline CDR1 SEHNR, CDR2 FQNEAQ (reference sequence). The CDR3 spans 14 residues. The CDR3 loop reads CASSTTGAGNTIYF. As DNA, the CDR3 is TGTGCCAGCAGCACTACAGGGGCTGGAAACACCATATATTTT.

The chain is built from TRBV7-2 and TRBJ2-1; TRBD2 aligns across 12 bases. The length of the CDR3 is 17 residues. The germline gives CDR1 SGHTA, CDR2 FQGNSA. The junction had 8 bases not matched to a gene; V was cut back by 5 bases and J by 3 bases. CDR3 amino acids: CASSTPLAGGFYNEQFF. CDR3 coding DNA: TGTGCCAGCAGCACCCCGCTAGCGGGAGGGTTCTACAATGAGCAGTTCTTC.

The rearrangement links TRBV27 to TRBJ2-7; TRBD1 matches 8 bases. V lost 6 bases to trimming and J lost 3 bases; unmatched junction nucleotides: 7. CDR1 and CDR2 (germline): MNHEY, SMNVEV (reference sequence). The CDR3 is 14 amino acids. CDR3 DNA sequence: TGTGCCAGCAGGATTCCGGGACAGGTCTACGAGCAGTACTTC. This gives the protein CASRIPGQVYEQYF.

The chain is built from TRBV15 and TRBJ2-1; D unclear. The ends were cut back, 0 bases at V and 5 bases at J, with 11 bases in the middle. The CDR3 totals 15 residues. CDR1 is LNHNV, CDR2 YYDKDF, per germline (reference sequence). The DNA for the CDR3 is TGTGCCACCAGCAGAGATAGAAGAAACCACAATGAGCAGTTCTTC. Residues: CATSRDRRNHNEQFF.

The rearrangement uses TRBV30 and TRBJ2-7; 11 bases fit TRBD2. The CDR3 has 14 amino acids. The V gene's germline CDR1 is GTSNPN and CDR2 SVGIG (reference sequence). With V trimmed by 4 bases and J by 0 bases, 2 bases remained unmatched. Here the CDR3 DNA reads TGTGCCTGGATTAGCGGGAGGGCCTCCTACGAGCAGTACTTC. Translated, it gives CAWISGRASYEQYF.

This clone occurred a few times. This sequence joins TRBV5-1 and TRBJ2-7; D is uncertain. Trimming cost V 0 bases and J 4 bases, with 14 bases left between them. This CDR3 has 15 amino acids. Germline V CDR1 and CDR2: SGHRS, YFSETQ. CDR3: CASSLAGLDIYEQYF. The DNA for the CDR3 is TGCGCCAGCAGCTTGGCCGGGTTGGATATTTACGAGCAGTACTTC.

This chain joins TRBV7-2 and TRBJ2-3; TRBD2 matches at 10 bases. The junction had 6 bases not matched to a gene; V was cut back by 1 base and J by 11 bases. This CDR3 contains 14 residues. Looked up from germline, CDR1 is SGHTA and CDR2 is FQGNSA. Here the CDR3 reads CASSLVALAGLQYF. Written as DNA, the CDR3 is TGTGCCAGCAGCTTAGTTGCACTAGCGGGACTGCAGTATTTT.

The chain joins TRBV7-3 to TRBJ2-5, with TRBD1 matching 7 bases. V trimming: 5 bases; J trimming: 6 bases; junction bases outside the gene matches: 6. The germline gives CDR1 SGHTA, CDR2 FQGTGA. This CDR3 is built from 13 residues. This CDR3 reads CASSRQGGKTQYF. The CDR3 DNA is TGTGCCAGCAGCCGACAGGGTGGAAAGACCCAGTACTTC. The full variable domain, completed using reference TRBV7-3 and TRBJ2-5, is GAGVSQTPSNKVTEKGKYVELRCDPISGHTALYWYRQSLGQGPEFLIYFQGTGAADDSGLPNDRFFAVRPEGSVSTLKIQRTERGDSAVYLCASSRQGGKTQYFGPGTRLLVL.